Following are 8 T cell receptor beta chains from one sample sequenced in a study of T-cell reconstitution after alpha-beta-depleted transplantation in children. Preparing the TCRbeta library involved the use of unique molecular identifiers. TCRdb redid the calling of the PCR reads with MiXCR, one entry per CDR3 protein. The sample yields 600,000 to 700,000 distinct CDR3 sequences, around 16% seen once. This specimen was PBMCs from the stem cell graft donor, taken from the stem cell graft. Every receptor here comes from a human donor who donated a stem cell graft to a child with acute myeloid leukemia.

The chain combines TRBV5-1 with TRBJ2-4; possibly TRBD2 for D (6 bases). Germline V CDR1 and CDR2: SGHRS, YFSETQ. The length of the CDR3 is 22 residues. Trimming stripped 0 bases from V and 0 bases from J, with 28 bases between. The CDR3 here is CASSLAGQGLVWGVIAKNIQYF. CDR3 DNA: TGCGCCAGCAGCTTGGCCGGGCAGGGCCTCGTCTGGGGGGTAATAGCCAAAAACATTCAGTACTTC. Full variable domain (missing parts from reference TRBV5-1 and TRBJ2-4): KAGVTQTPRYLIKTRGQQVTLSCSPISGHRSVSWYQQTPGQGLQFLFEYFSETQRNKGNFPGRFSGRQFSNSRSEMNVSTLELGDSALYLCASSLAGQGLVWGVIAKNIQYFGAGTRLSVL.

This clonotype occurred many times. This chain uses TRBV6-1 with TRBJ2-7, with D maybe TRBD2 (5 bases). This CDR3 region has 12 residues. V was trimmed by 6 bases and J by 6 bases, leaving 12 bases between them. The V gene's germline CDR1 is MNHNS and CDR2 SASEGT. The CDR3 DNA is TGTGCCAGCAGGTCCGAGGGAACCGAGCAGTACGTC. It specifies CASRSEGTEQYV.

This clonotype was seen at least ten times. The genes are TRBV20-1 and TRBJ2-2; tentative D call: TRBD2 (5 bases). Per germline, CDR1 DFQATT and CDR2 SNEGSKA (reference sequence). Trimming cost V 0 bases and J 4 bases, with 12 bases left between them. The CDR3 sequence is 15 residues long. This CDR3 reads CSAREPREVTGELFF. The CDR3 DNA reads as TGCAGTGCTAGAGAACCCCGGGAAGTCACCGGGGAGCTGTTTTTT.

At least ten counts were recorded for this clonotype. The chain employs TRBV6-1 and TRBJ2-7; TRBD2 might be the D (6 bases). Trimming cost V 5 bases and J 5 bases, with 16 bases left between them. Germline values: CDR1 MNHNS, CDR2 SASEGT. There are 14 residues in the CDR3. The CDR3: CASSLPTRPDEQYF. CDR3 nucleotide sequence: TGTGCCAGCAGTCTTCCGACTAGACCCGACGAGCAGTACTTC.

The table lists this clonotype with many counts. The V and J genes are TRBV29-1 and TRBJ2-2; the match to TRBD1 covers 7 bases. The CDR3 length is 14 residues. V trimming: 7 bases; J trimming: 0 bases; junction bases outside the gene matches: 5. The germline gives CDR1 SQVTM, CDR2 ANQGSEA. CDR3 region: CSAVGQPNTGELFF. Written as DNA, the CDR3 is TGCAGCGCTGTGGGACAGCCGAACACCGGGGAGCTGTTTTTT.

This chain links TRBV7-2 with TRBJ1-3, with unresolved D. With 3 bases removed from V and 0 bases from J, the gap between germline ends came to 9 bases. Germline loops: CDR1 SGHTA, CDR2 FQGNSA. This CDR3 contains 15 residues. Written as DNA, the CDR3 is TGTGCCAGCAGCTTCGGAGGGCCCTCTGGAAACACCATATATTTT. Amino acid sequence: CASSFGGPSGNTIYF.

This clonotype was detected ten times or more. The chain recombines TRBV7-2 with TRBJ1-2, with 8 bases fitting TRBD1. Germline V gene data show CDR1 as SGHTA and CDR2 as FQGNSA. V gave up 3 bases and J gave up 6 bases; unmatched junction bases: 12. This CDR3 contains 16 residues. The CDR3 is CASSLAPGQEVDGYTF. The CDR3 bases are TGTGCCAGCAGCTTGGCGCCGGGACAGGAGGTAGATGGCTACACCTTC.

This clonotype was observed at least ten times. The chain employs TRBV7-9 and TRBJ1-6; no clear D gene. The CDR3 is 15 residues long. CDR1 and CDR2 (germline): SEHNR, FQNEAQ (reference sequence). Trimming stripped 1 base from V and 5 bases from J, with 9 bases between. The CDR3 nucleotides read TGTGCCAGCAGCTTAGGAGGTGGGGATAATTCACCCCTCCACTTT. This translates into CASSLGGGDNSPLHF.